This T cell receptor (beta chain) was sequenced in a study of T-cell reconstitution after alpha-beta-depleted transplantation in children. About this clonotype: Its antigen is currently unknown.

The study, taken as a whole, reports: Most T-cell counts and diversity one year after the transplant came from T cells that were newly produced. Several patients had high TCRbeta diversity at day 60; it came from surviving recipient T cells and thymic progenitors. After transplant, at about two months, alpha-beta T cells were reportedly derived from several hundred expanded graft clones.

Molecular barcoding with unique molecular identifiers was used for the TCRbeta library. TCRdb re-called the PCR reads with MiXCR, one entry per CDR3 protein. The table lists hundreds of thousands of distinct CDR3 sequences, around 15% of them singletons, with approximately 38% in the top ten. Trimming took 0 bases from V and 1 from J; bases not matched to a gene: 6. Germline V lookup: CDR1 SGDLS, CDR2 YYNGEE. The CDR3 has 17 residues. The TCR comes from a male patient aged 2-15 years who had a stem cell transplant for acute lymphoblastic leukemia, so the T cells may come from the graft donor. This chain joins TRBV9 and TRBJ2-3, with TRBD1 identical over 9 bases. The sequenced sample was PBMCs, mostly from graft donor cells, obtained 360 days after TCRalphabeta/CD19-depleted stem cell transplant. The CDR3 loop is CASSVDPRDRGTDTQYF. For the CDR3, the DNA is TGTGCCAGCAGCGTAGACCCCCGGGACAGGGGCACAGATACGCAGTATTTT.